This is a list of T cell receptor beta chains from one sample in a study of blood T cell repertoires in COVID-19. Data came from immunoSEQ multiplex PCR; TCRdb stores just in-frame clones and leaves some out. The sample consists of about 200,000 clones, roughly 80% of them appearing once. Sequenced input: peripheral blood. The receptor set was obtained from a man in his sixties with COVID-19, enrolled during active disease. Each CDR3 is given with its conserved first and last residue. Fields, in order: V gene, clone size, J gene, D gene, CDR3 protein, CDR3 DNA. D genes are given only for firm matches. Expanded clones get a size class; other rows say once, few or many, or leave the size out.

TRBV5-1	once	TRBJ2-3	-	CASSLGTGQPSTDTQYF	TGCGCCAGCAGCTTGGGCACGGGACAACCCAGCACAGATACGCAGTATTTT
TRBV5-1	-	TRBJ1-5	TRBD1	CASSLQGGSNQPQHF	TGCGCCAGCAGCTTACAGGGGGGAAGCAATCAGCCCCAGCATTTT
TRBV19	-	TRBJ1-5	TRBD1	CASRAGGGIYQPQHF	TGTGCCAGTAGGGCAGGGGGCGGCATTTATCAGCCCCAGCATTTT
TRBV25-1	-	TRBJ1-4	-	CASSKTSQSNEKLFF	TGTGCCAGCAGTAAGACAAGTCAGAGTAATGAAAAACTGTTTTTT
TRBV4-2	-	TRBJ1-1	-	CASSQEEGVNTEAFF	TGTGCCAGCAGCCAAGAAGAAGGGGTGAACACTGAAGCTTTCTTT
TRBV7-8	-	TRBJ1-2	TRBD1	CASSPDRDGYTF	TGTGCCAGCAGCCCAGACAGGGACGGCTACACCTTC
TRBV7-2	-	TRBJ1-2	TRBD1	CASSSRTGEDYGYTF	TGTGCCAGCAGCAGCAGGACAGGGGAGGACTATGGCTACACCTTC
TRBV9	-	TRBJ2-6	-	CASSLSRGSGANVLTF	TGTGCCAGCAGCTTATCCAGGGGTTCTGGGGCCAACGTCCTGACTTTC
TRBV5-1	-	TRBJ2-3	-	CASSVLVGDTQYF	TGCGCCAGCAGCGTGCTAGTAGGAGATACGCAGTATTTT
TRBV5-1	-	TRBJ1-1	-	CASSLGPSKNTEAFF	TGCGCCAGCAGCTTGGGGCCGTCAAAGAACACTGAAGCTTTCTTT
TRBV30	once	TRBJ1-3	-	CAWSVGNTIYF	TGTGCCTGGAGTGTCGGTAACACCATATATTTT
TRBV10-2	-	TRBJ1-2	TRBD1	CASTGTGVGYGYTF	TGCGCCAGTACCGGGACAGGGGTAGGGTATGGCTACACCTTC
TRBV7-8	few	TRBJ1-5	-	CASSPTDSNQPQHF	TGTGCCAGCAGCCCGACAGATAGCAATCAGCCCCAGCATTTT
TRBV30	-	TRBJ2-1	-	CAWSREPNEQFF	TGTGCCTGGAGTCGGGAGCCCAATGAGCAGTTCTTC
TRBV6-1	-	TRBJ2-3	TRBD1	CASSARQGPGGTDTQYF	TGTGCCAGCAGTGCCAGACAGGGCCCAGGGGGCACAGATACGCAGTATTTT
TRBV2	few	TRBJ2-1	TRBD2	CASSEFSGSTNEQFF	TGTGCCAGCAGTGAATTTAGCGGGAGCACCAATGAGCAGTTCTTC
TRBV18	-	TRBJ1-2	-	CASSPQRSDYNYGYTF	TGTGCCAGCTCACCACAACGCAGCGACTATAACTATGGCTACACCTTC
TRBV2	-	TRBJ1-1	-	CASQAWQGRGTEAFF	TGTGCCAGCCAAGCCTGGCAGGGAAGGGGAACTGAAGCTTTCTTT
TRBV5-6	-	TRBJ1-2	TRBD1	CASSLGWTGYGYTF	TGTGCCAGCAGCTTGGGATGGACAGGGTATGGCTACACCTTC
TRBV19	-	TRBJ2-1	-	CASSTQKGTEQFF	TGTGCCAGTAGTACCCAAAAGGGGACAGAGCAGTTCTTC
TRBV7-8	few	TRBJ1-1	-	CASSRHRWASTNTEAFF	TGTGCCAGCAGCCGCCATAGGTGGGCCAGTACGAACACTGAAGCTTTCTTT